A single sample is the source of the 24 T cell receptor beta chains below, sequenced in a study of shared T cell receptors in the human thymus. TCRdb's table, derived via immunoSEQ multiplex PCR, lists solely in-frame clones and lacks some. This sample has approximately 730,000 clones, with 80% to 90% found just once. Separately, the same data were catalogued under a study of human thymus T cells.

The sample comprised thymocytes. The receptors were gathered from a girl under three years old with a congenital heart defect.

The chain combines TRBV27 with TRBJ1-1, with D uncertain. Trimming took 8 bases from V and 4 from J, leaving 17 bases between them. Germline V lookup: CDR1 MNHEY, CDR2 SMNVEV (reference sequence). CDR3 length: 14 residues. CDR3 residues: CASGGGRKFTEAFF. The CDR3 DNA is TGTGCCAGCGGAGGAGGGAGGAAATTCACTGAAGCTTTCTTT.

In DNA form, the CDR3 reads TGTGCCAGCAGCCGCCCGGGACAGGGACCTTTCTACGAGCAGTACTTC. It codes for CASSRPGQGPFYEQYF. The genes are TRBV5-8 and TRBJ2-7; 9 nucleotides line up with TRBD1. V trimming: 4 bases; J trimming: 3 bases; junction bases outside the gene matches: 11. The CDR3 length is 16 residues. Per the germline V gene, CDR1 is SGHTS and CDR2 is YDEGEE.

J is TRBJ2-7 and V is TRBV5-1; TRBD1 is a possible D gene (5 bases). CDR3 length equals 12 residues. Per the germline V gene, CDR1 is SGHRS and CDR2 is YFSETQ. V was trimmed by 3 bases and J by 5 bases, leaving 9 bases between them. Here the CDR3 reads CASSWQGHEQYF. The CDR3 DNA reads TGCGCCAGCAGCTGGCAGGGTCACGAGCAGTACTTC.

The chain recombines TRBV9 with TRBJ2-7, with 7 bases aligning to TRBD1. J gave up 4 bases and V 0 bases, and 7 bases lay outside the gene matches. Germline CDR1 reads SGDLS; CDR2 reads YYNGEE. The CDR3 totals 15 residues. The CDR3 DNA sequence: TGTGCCAGCAGCGTAGGAATAGGGGGCGGGTACGAGCAGTACTTC. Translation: CASSVGIGGGYEQYF.

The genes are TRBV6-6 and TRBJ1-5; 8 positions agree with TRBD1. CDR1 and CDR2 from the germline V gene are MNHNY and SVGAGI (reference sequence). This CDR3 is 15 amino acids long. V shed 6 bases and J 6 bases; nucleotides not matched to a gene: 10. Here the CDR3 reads CASRSTGGVGQPQHF. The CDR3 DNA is TGTGCCAGCAGGTCCACAGGGGGTGTCGGTCAGCCCCAGCATTTT.

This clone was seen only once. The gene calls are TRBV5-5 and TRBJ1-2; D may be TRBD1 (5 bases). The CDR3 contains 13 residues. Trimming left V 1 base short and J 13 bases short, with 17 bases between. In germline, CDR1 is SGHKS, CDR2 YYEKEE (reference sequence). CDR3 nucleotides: TGTGCCAGCAGCTTGATAGGGGCGTCTATGCCCACCTTC. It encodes CASSLIGASMPTF.

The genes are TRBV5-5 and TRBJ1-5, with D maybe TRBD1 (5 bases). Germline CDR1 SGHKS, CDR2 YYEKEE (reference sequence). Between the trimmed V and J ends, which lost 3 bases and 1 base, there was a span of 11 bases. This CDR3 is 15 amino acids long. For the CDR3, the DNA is TGTGCCAGCAGCTACCGACAGACGAGCAATCAGCCCCAGCATTTT. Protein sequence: CASSYRQTSNQPQHF.

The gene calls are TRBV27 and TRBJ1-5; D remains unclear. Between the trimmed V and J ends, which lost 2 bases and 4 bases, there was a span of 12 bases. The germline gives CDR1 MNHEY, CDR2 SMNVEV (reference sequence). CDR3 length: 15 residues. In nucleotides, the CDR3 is TGTGCCAGCAGTTTACGTTACGAGGGTAATCAGCCCCAGCATTTT. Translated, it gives CASSLRYEGNQPQHF.

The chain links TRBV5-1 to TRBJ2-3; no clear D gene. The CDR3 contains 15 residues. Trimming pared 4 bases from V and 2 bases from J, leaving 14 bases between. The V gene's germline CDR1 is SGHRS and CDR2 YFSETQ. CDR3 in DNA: TGCGCCAGCAGCCTTCGGGTGGATCACACAGATACGCAGTATTTT. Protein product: CASSLRVDHTDTQYF. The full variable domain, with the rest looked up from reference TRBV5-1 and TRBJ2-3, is KAGVTQTPRYLIKTRGQQVTLSCSPISGHRSVSWYQQTPGQGLQFLFEYFSETQRNKGNFPGRFSGRQFSNSRSEMNVSTLELGDSALYLCASSLRVDHTDTQYFGPGTRLTVL.

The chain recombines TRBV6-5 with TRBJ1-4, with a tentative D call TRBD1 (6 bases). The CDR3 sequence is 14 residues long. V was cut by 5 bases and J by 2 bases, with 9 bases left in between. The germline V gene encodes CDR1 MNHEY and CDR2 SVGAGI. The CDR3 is CASSTDRTNEKLFF. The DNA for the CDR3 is TGTGCCAGCAGTACTGACAGGACTAATGAAAAACTGTTTTTT.

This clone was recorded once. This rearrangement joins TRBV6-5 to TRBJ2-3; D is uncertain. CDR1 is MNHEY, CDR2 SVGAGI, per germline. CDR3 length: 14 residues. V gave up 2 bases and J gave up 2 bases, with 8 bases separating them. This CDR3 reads CASSYGPSTDTQYF. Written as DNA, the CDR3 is TGTGCCAGCAGTTACGGGCCATCCACAGATACGCAGTATTTT.

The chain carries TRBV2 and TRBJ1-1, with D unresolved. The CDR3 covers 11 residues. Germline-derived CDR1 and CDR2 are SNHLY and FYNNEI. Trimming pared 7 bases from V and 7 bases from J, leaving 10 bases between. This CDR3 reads CASNGEGEAFF. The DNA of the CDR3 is TGTGCCAGCAATGGGGAGGGTGAAGCTTTCTTT.

DNA for the CDR3: TGTGCCAGTAGTATTACTGGGCCTGGCGGGGAGCTGTTTTTT. Translated: CASSITGPGGELFF. J is TRBJ2-2 and V is TRBV19; no definite D call. The germline CDR1 and CDR2 sequences are LNHDA and SQIVND (reference sequence). V lost 3 bases and J lost 7, with 12 bases in between. The CDR3 sequence is 14 residues long.

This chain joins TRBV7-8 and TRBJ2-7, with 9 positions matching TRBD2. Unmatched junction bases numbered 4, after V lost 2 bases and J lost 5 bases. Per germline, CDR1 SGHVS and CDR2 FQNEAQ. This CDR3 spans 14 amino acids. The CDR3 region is CASSLTGTSNEQYF. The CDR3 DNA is TGTGCCAGCAGCTTAACCGGGACTAGCAACGAGCAGTACTTC.

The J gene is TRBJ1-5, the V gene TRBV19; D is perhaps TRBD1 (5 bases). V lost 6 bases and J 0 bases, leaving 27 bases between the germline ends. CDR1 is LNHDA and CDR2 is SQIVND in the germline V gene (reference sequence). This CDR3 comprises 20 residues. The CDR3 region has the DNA TGTGCCAGTAGGGGCAGTCCTCCACCGGGGGGGTTTTATAGCAATCAGCCCCAGCATTTT. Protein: CASRGSPPPGGFYSNQPQHF.

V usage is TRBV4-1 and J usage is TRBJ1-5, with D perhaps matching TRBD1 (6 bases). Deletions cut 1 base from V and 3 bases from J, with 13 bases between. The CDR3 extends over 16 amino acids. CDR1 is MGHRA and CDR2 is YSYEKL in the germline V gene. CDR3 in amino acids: CASSQGPRGHNQPQHF. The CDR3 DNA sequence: TGCGCCAGCAGCCAAGGTCCCAGGGGCCACAATCAGCCCCAGCATTTT.

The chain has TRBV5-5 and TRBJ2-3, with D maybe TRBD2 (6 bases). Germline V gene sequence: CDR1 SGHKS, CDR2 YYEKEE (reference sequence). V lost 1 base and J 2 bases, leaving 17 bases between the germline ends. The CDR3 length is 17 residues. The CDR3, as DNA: TGTGCCAGCAGCTTGAAATCCTGGCGGGAATCCACAGATACGCAGTATTTT. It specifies CASSLKSWRESTDTQYF.

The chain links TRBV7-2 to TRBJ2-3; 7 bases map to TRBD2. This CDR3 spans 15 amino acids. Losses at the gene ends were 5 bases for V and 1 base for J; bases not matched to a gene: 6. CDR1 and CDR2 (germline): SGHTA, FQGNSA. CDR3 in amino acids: CASSPVGGGTDTQYF. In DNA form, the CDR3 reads TGTGCCAGCAGCCCAGTGGGGGGGGGCACAGATACGCAGTATTTT.

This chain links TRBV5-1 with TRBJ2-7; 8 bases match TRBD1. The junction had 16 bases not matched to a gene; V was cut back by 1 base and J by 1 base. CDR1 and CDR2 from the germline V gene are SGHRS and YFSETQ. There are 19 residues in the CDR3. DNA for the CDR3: TGCGCCAGCAGCTTGAGGGACAGGCAAGACCCGGGGTGGTCCTACGAGCAGTACTTC. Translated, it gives CASSLRDRQDPGWSYEQYF.

As DNA, the CDR3 is TGTGCCAGTCATCCATACACGGGGACAGGGGCGCAGGAGTCTGGAAACACCATATATTTT. Translated, it gives CASHPYTGTGAQESGNTIYF. The chain recombines TRBV19 with TRBJ1-3; 10 bases line up with TRBD1. Germline loops: CDR1 LNHDA, CDR2 SQIVND (reference sequence). The CDR3 totals 20 residues. The ends lost 8 bases at V and 1 base at J; junction bases unmatched: 20.

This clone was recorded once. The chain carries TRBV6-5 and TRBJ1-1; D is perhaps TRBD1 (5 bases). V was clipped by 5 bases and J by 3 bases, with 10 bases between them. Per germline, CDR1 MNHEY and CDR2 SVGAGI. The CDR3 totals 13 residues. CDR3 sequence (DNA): TGTGCCAGCAGTCTGTGGGGGGACACTGAAGCTTTCTTT. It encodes CASSLWGDTEAFF.

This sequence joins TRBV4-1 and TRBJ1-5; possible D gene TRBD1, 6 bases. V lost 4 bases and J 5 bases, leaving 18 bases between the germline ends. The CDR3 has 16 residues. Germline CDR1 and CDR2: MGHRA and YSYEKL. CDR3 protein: CASSLRGGYRYQPQHF. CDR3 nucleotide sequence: TGCGCCAGCAGCCTTCGAGGGGGTTACCGATATCAGCCCCAGCATTTT.

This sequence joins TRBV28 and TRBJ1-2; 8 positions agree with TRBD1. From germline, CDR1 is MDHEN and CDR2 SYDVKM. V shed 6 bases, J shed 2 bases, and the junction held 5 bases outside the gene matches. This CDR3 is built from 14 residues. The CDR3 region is CASSRTGINYGYTF. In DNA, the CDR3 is TGTGCCAGCAGCAGGACAGGGATAAACTATGGCTACACCTTC.

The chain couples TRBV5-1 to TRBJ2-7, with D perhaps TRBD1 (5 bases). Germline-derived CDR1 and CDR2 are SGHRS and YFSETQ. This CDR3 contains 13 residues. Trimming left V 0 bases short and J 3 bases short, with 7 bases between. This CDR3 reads CASSLDRRYEQYF. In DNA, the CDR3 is TGCGCCAGCAGCTTGGACAGGCGCTACGAGCAGTACTTC. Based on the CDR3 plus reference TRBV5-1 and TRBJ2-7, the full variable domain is KAGVTQTPRYLIKTRGQQVTLSCSPISGHRSVSWYQQTPGQGLQFLFEYFSETQRNKGNFPGRFSGRQFSNSRSEMNVSTLELGDSALYLCASSLDRRYEQYFGPGTRLTVT.